This is a list of T cell receptor beta chains from one sample in a study of shared clonotypes between healthy human individuals. This table comes from immunoSEQ multiplex PCR, and its TCRdb copy is limited to in-frame clones, with some not included. This table has about 2 million clones, about 95% appearing once. Sequencing was performed on naive CD8+ T cells sorted from blood. Source of these receptors: a man younger than 35 in good health. CDR3s include the opening cysteine and the closing phenylalanine or tryptophan. The D gene is left open where the match is weak. Clone size, where shown, is once, few, many, or a class for clones that have expanded.

d_gene	v_gene	j_gene	abundance	CDR3aa	CDR3nt
TRBD1	TRBV14	TRBJ1-2	NA	CASSHPGTGNYGYTF	TGTGCCAGCAGCCATCCCGGGACAGGGAACTATGGCTACACCTTC
NA	TRBV6-5	TRBJ1-2	NA	CASSFTGNYGYTF	TGTGCCAGCAGCTTTACAGGGAACTATGGCTACACCTTC
NA	TRBV9	TRBJ1-6	NA	CASSPQWGYNSPLHF	TGTGCCAGCAGCCCTCAGTGGGGGTATAATTCACCCCTCCACTTT
TRBD2	TRBV19	TRBJ2-7	NA	CASSIEAGGSYEQYF	TGTGCCAGTAGTATAGAGGCGGGGGGCTCCTACGAGCAGTACTTC
TRBD2	TRBV11-2	TRBJ2-7	once	CASSFGTSGIYEQYF	TGTGCCAGCAGCTTCGGGACTAGCGGAATCTACGAGCAGTACTTC
NA	TRBV7-2	TRBJ2-7	NA	CASSLHPAYEQYF	TGTGCCAGCAGCTTACATCCGGCGTACGAGCAGTACTTC
NA	TRBV7-9	TRBJ1-3	NA	CASSRTEGPGNTIYF	TGTGCCAGCAGCCGGACGGAGGGGCCTGGAAACACCATATATTTT
TRBD2	TRBV2	TRBJ2-1	NA	CASSEGLAGVSDEQFF	TGTGCCAGCAGTGAGGGACTAGCGGGAGTTAGCGATGAGCAGTTCTTC
NA	TRBV7-2	TRBJ2-7	NA	CASSLVPDKSSYEQYF	TGTGCCAGCAGCTTAGTGCCGGACAAGAGCTCCTACGAGCAGTACTTC
NA	TRBV7-8	TRBJ2-7	NA	CASSFDPPSGEQYF	TGTGCCAGCAGCTTCGACCCACCCTCTGGCGAGCAGTACTTC
NA	TRBV6-6	TRBJ1-1	NA	CASSYSEGNTEAFF	TGTGCCAGCAGTTACTCCGAGGGCAACACTGAAGCTTTCTTT
TRBD1	TRBV27	TRBJ1-6	NA	CASTIRDSRNSPLHF	TGTGCCAGCACCATACGGGACAGTAGAAATTCACCCCTCCACTTT
TRBD2	TRBV27	TRBJ2-5	NA	CASSRGGGTQYF	TGTGCCAGCAGCCGCGGGGGAGGGACCCAGTACTTC
TRBD1	TRBV6-5	TRBJ1-4	NA	CASSSKDRDREKLFF	TGTGCCAGCAGTTCCAAGGACAGGGATAGGGAAAAACTGTTTTTT
NA	TRBV6-6	TRBJ1-1	NA	CASSYYDRQNTEAFF	TGTGCCAGCAGTTACTACGACAGACAGAACACTGAAGCTTTCTTT
NA	TRBV19	TRBJ1-5	NA	CASSWTGTSNQPQHF	TGTGCCAGTAGTTGGACTGGCACTAGCAATCAGCCCCAGCATTTT
TRBD2	TRBV7-9	TRBJ2-7	NA	CASSLRTSASSYEQYF	TGTGCCAGCAGCTTGCGGACTAGCGCAAGCTCCTACGAGCAGTACTTC
NA	TRBV6-5	TRBJ2-1	NA	CASSYGGGYEQFF	TGTGCCAGCAGTTACGGAGGGGGCTATGAGCAGTTCTTC
NA	TRBV6-1	TRBJ2-2	once	CASPDYTGELFF	TGTGCCAGCCCAGACTACACCGGGGAGCTGTTTTTT
NA	TRBV6-5	TRBJ2-7	NA	CASFGGSSYEQYF	TGTGCCAGCTTCGGCGGCAGCTCCTACGAGCAGTACTTC
NA	TRBV19	TRBJ1-5	NA	CASIAGDGYQPQHF	TGTGCCAGTATTGCGGGGGACGGATATCAGCCCCAGCATTTT
NA	TRBV6-6	TRBJ2-6	NA	CASRPYSGANVLTF	TGTGCCAGCAGACCTTACTCTGGGGCCAACGTCCTGACTTTC
TRBD1	TRBV11-2	TRBJ2-7	NA	CASSHWDSSYEQYF	TGTGCCAGCAGCCATTGGGACAGCTCCTACGAGCAGTACTTC
TRBD1	TRBV4-1	TRBJ1-1	NA	CASSQTDRVSTEAFF	TGCGCCAGCAGCCAAACGGACAGGGTAAGCACTGAAGCTTTCTTT
NA	TRBV2	TRBJ2-3	NA	CASSLGEGIDTQYF	TGTGCCAGCAGCCTCGGAGAGGGGATAGATACGCAGTATTTT
NA	TRBV6-5	TRBJ2-3	NA	CASSYARVVFPDTQYF	TGTGCCAGCAGTTACGCCAGGGTGGTGTTCCCAGATACGCAGTATTTT
NA	TRBV27	TRBJ2-7	NA	CASSLPGSYEQYF	TGTGCCAGCAGTTTGCCGGGCTCCTACGAGCAGTACTTC
NA	TRBV10-1	TRBJ1-1	NA	CASSESWGNTEAFF	TGCGCCAGCAGTGAGTCGTGGGGGAACACTGAAGCTTTCTTT
TRBD1	TRBV28	TRBJ1-4	once	CASSYRGLLGEKLFF	TGTGCCAGCAGCTACAGGGGGCTCTTGGGTGAAAAACTGTTTTTT
NA	TRBV19	TRBJ1-5	NA	CASTTSRSGHQPQHF	TGTGCCAGTACCACATCCCGATCCGGCCATCAGCCCCAGCATTTT
NA	TRBV11-2	TRBJ2-1	NA	CASSLGLGQFF	TGTGCCAGCAGCCTGGGTCTCGGGCAGTTCTTC
NA	TRBV15	TRBJ2-2	NA	CATSRDRLQANTGELFF	TGTGCCACCAGCAGAGATAGATTGCAGGCGAACACCGGGGAGCTGTTTTTT
NA	TRBV13	TRBJ1-1	NA	CASSLVSEAIEAFF	TGTGCCAGCAGCTTAGTATCGGAGGCTATCGAAGCTTTCTTT
NA	TRBV25-1	TRBJ2-1	NA	CATMRSGSEQFF	TGTGCCACCATGCGATCGGGGAGTGAGCAGTTCTTC
NA	TRBV9	TRBJ1-6	NA	CASSVDGGYNSPLHF	TGTGCCAGCAGCGTAGACGGAGGGTATAATTCACCCCTCCACTTT
NA	TRBV4-3	TRBJ1-5	NA	CASSQDGGEPQHF	TGCGCCAGCAGCCAAGATGGGGGTGAGCCCCAGCATTTT
NA	TRBV6-5	TRBJ2-4	NA	CASSYEGSHIQYF	TGTGCCAGCAGTTACGAGGGTTCTCACATTCAGTACTTC
TRBD1	TRBV7-2	TRBJ2-1	NA	CASSRAAGTGAANEQFF	TGTGCCAGCAGCAGAGCGGCCGGGACAGGGGCGGCCAATGAGCAGTTCTTC
NA	TRBV6-4	TRBJ2-2	NA	CASSDGAGELFF	TGTGCCAGCAGTGACGGTGCCGGGGAGCTGTTTTTT
NA	TRBV4-3	TRBJ1-2	NA	CASSRDQEPLGGYTF	TGCGCCAGCAGCCGCGATCAGGAACCACTGGGCGGCTACACCTTC
NA	TRBV6-1	TRBJ1-2	NA	CASSEIYGYTF	TGTGCCAGCAGTGAAATCTATGGCTACACCTTC
NA	TRBV5-1	TRBJ2-7	NA	CASSPEGLPSSYEQYF	TGCGCCAGCAGCCCCGAGGGGCTACCAAGCTCCTACGAGCAGTACTTC
NA	TRBV7-6	TRBJ2-1	NA	CASSSPSSYNEQFF	TGTGCCAGCAGCTCACCAAGCTCCTACAATGAGCAGTTCTTC
NA	TRBV6-1	TRBJ1-4	NA	CASSDRDTNEKLFF	TGTGCCAGCAGTGATCGGGACACTAATGAAAAACTGTTTTTT
TRBD1	TRBV30	TRBJ2-7	once	CAWSTGQGDEQYF	TGTGCCTGGAGTACTGGACAGGGGGACGAGCAGTACTTC
NA	TRBV13	TRBJ2-2	NA	CASSPSPSTGELFF	TGTGCCAGCAGCCCCTCGCCCAGCACCGGGGAGCTGTTTTTT
TRBD1	TRBV30	TRBJ1-1	NA	CAWSAGTGLEAFF	TGTGCCTGGAGTGCTGGGACAGGCCTTGAAGCTTTCTTT
NA	TRBV18	TRBJ1-1	NA	CASSPPKTGGDNTEAFF	TGTGCCAGCTCACCACCGAAGACAGGAGGTGACAACACTGAAGCTTTCTTT
TRBD2	TRBV28	TRBJ2-3	NA	CASSSFGMQAGAAGDTQYF	TGTGCCAGCAGCTCCTTTGGGATGCAAGCGGGGGCGGCGGGAGATACGCAGTATTTT
TRBD1	TRBV7-8	TRBJ2-1	NA	CASSPGTGAAEQFF	TGTGCCAGCAGCCCGGGGACAGGGGCAGCCGAGCAGTTCTTC
NA	TRBV7-3	TRBJ2-1	NA	CASSLEVYNEQFF	TGTGCCAGCAGCTTAGAAGTGTACAATGAGCAGTTCTTC
TRBD1	TRBV11-2	TRBJ2-3	NA	CASSLDGTATDTQYF	TGTGCCAGCAGCTTAGATGGGACAGCCACAGATACGCAGTATTTT
NA	TRBV2	TRBJ2-1	NA	CATRATSAPLFF	TGTGCCACTCGGGCGACTTCTGCTCCCCTCTTCTTC